The subject of this entry is one T cell receptor beta chain. What it binds is not known. The sample originates from a study of PD-L1 blockade in urothelial cancer. In the study overall: Researchers found blood samples held a median of 141,255 T cells.

Trimming shortened V by 5 bases and J by 7 bases, and 11 bases separated the two germline ends. Germline V gene lookup returns CDR1 GTSNPN and CDR2 SVGIG (reference sequence). The CDR3 contains 11 residues. Findings of the study overall: Lower pretreatment blood TCR clonality, under the median, predicted better survival, researchers reported.

PCRs were each spiked with synthetic TCR analog templates. Here immunoSEQ multiplex PCR was the method, and the copy in TCRdb shows in-frame clones only, minus some. The sample contains approximately 37,000 clones, 65% to 85% of which appear only once. The J gene is TRBJ1-1, the V gene TRBV30, with D possibly TRBD1 on 5 matching bases. The sample here was PBMCs, taken around atezolizumab (anti-PD-L1) treatment. This receptor was taken from a man in his 60s with urothelial cancer. DNA of the CDR3: TGTGCCTGGCAGCGGGGGGGTGAAGCTTTCTTT. It specifies CAWQRGGEAFF.